A selection of T cell receptor beta chains follows, all from one sample in a study of blood T cell dynamics during melanoma immunotherapy. TCRdb's table, derived via immunoSEQ multiplex PCR, lists solely in-frame clones and lacks some. The sample records roughly 9,700 clones, 70% to 90% being singletons. This material consisted of blood, taken from a patient treated with checkpoint blockade. Source of these receptors: a human donor with melanoma. Each CDR3 is given with its conserved first and last residue. A D gene is named only where the DNA matches it firmly. Size is stated for part of the rows, as once, few or many counts, or as a class when the clone is expanded.

V gene,clone size,D gene,J gene,CDR3 DNA,CDR3 protein
TRBV7-3,.,TRBD1,TRBJ2-7,TGTGCCAGCAGCTCCCGACAGGGGCCCTCAGGCGAGCAGTACTTC,CASSSRQGPSGEQYF
TRBV7-2,once,.,TRBJ2-2,TGTGCCAGCAGCCCTCAGCCCGGGGAGCTGTTTTTT,CASSPQPGELFF
TRBV10-3,medium-sized,.,TRBJ1-5,TGTGCCATCAGTGAGGGGCCCGGGCCCCAGCATTTT,CAISEGPGPQHF
TRBV27,once,TRBD1,TRBJ2-7,TGTGCCAGCAAACGGGCAGGGGGTAGTTACGAGCAGTACTTC,CASKRAGGSYEQYF
TRBV7-9,.,.,TRBJ2-7,TGTGCCAGCAGCTTGGCGGGGCCCTACGAGCAGTACTTC,CASSLAGPYEQYF
TRBV7-3,.,.,TRBJ1-3,TGTGCCAGCAGCTTAATGCCGCCGGACAACTCTGGAAACACCATATATTTT,CASSLMPPDNSGNTIYF
TRBV18,.,TRBD1,TRBJ1-4,TGTGCCAGCTCACCGTTGCAGGGGGGAGATGAAAAACTGTTTTTT,CASSPLQGGDEKLFF
TRBV7-7,.,.,TRBJ2-7,TGTGCTAGCAGCTTAGCACCCGGGGCTAACTACGAGCAGTACTTC,CASSLAPGANYEQYF
TRBV11-3,.,TRBD2,TRBJ2-1,TGTGTCGCGAGGACTAGCGGGAGGAAAGGCAATGAGCAGTTCTTC,CVARTSGRKGNEQFF
TRBV27,.,.,TRBJ2-2,TGTGCCATCGCCAGCGGAGCGAACACCGGGGAGCTGTTTTTT,CAIASGANTGELFF
TRBV6-1,.,.,TRBJ1-2,TGTGCCAGCAGTGGGTTCAGGGTCCCAGATGGCTACACCTTC,CASSGFRVPDGYTF
TRBV4-1,.,.,TRBJ2-2,TGCGCCAGCAGCCAAGTTGGTACTAGCCCGAACACCGGGGAGCTGTTTTTT,CASSQVGTSPNTGELFF
TRBV15,.,.,TRBJ1-1,TGTGCCACCAGCAGGGGGGCAGGGCGGGCTGAAGCTTTCTTT,CATSRGAGRAEAFF
TRBV27,.,.,TRBJ2-2,TGTGCCAGCAGTCCCCAGGGAACCGGGGAGCTGTTTTTT,CASSPQGTGELFF
TRBV6-5,.,.,TRBJ2-5,TGTGCCAGCAGGAGGGACTCGGGCGTCGAAGAGACCCAGTACTTC,CASRRDSGVEETQYF
TRBV27,.,TRBD2,TRBJ2-7,TGTGCCAGCAGTTTAACGGGACTAGCGGTTCGATACGAGCAGTACTTC,CASSLTGLAVRYEQYF
TRBV5-4,.,.,TRBJ2-7,TGTGCCAGCAGCTTGCAGGGGAGGAACGAGCAGTACTTC,CASSLQGRNEQYF
TRBV19,.,.,TRBJ2-1,TGTGCCAGTAGTATCGGCGCAGAGCAGTTCTTC,CASSIGAEQFF
TRBV27,.,TRBD2,TRBJ2-1,TGTGCCAGCATCCCACCGGGAGGGAGCTCCTACAATGAGCAGTTCTTC,CASIPPGGSSYNEQFF
TRBV19,.,.,TRBJ1-2,TGTGCCAGTAGTCCCGGACAGAGCTCCGGCTACACCTTC,CASSPGQSSGYTF
TRBV2,.,.,TRBJ2-7,TGTGCCAGCGAGGGGGGGGTCTTGCAGTACTTC,CASEGGVLQYF
TRBV5-1,.,TRBD1,TRBJ1-4,TGCGCCAGCAGCTTGGGGGGACAGGGGGAACTGTTTTTT,CASSLGGQGELFF
TRBV7-2,.,.,TRBJ2-5,TGCGCCAGCAGCCTCCGGGATTCAGAGACCCAGTACTTC,CASSLRDSETQYF
TRBV2,once,TRBD2,TRBJ2-1,TGTGCCACAGAGCGGGAGATCAATGAGCAGTTCTTC,CATEREINEQFF
TRBV18,once,.,TRBJ2-1,TGTGCCAGCTCACCCCCCCCTGGGGTCAATGAGCAGTTCTTC,CASSPPPGVNEQFF
TRBV7-9,.,TRBD1,TRBJ1-1,TGTGCCAGCAGCCCGGCCGGACAGGGGGCGGGGGCTTTCTTT,CASSPAGQGAGAFF
TRBV28,.,.,TRBJ1-3,TGTGCCAGCAGTTTTCCGGCGCACACCATATATTTT,CASSFPAHTIYF
TRBV28,.,.,TRBJ2-7,TGTGCCAGCAGTTTGGTTACCAAGAGACCCTACGAGCAGTACTTC,CASSLVTKRPYEQYF
TRBV9,.,.,TRBJ2-2,TGTGCCAGCAGCGTATGGGATCGGGGGGCGGACACCGGGGAGCTGTTTTTT,CASSVWDRGADTGELFF
TRBV30,.,TRBD1,TRBJ1-1,TGTGCCTGGAGTCCGGGGACAGGCCTCGGAGCTTTCTTT,CAWSPGTGLGAFF
TRBV5-1,.,.,TRBJ2-3,TGCGCCAGCAGCGCCGGACAGACTAGCACAGATACGCAGTATTTT,CASSAGQTSTDTQYF
TRBV5-6,.,.,TRBJ2-7,TGTGCCAGCAGCCCCCCGGACAGACCCCTCGGGCAGTACTTC,CASSPPDRPLGQYF
TRBV18,once,.,TRBJ2-2,TGTGCCAGCTTTGGTGCCGGGGAGCTGTTTTTT,CASFGAGELFF
TRBV7-8,.,TRBD2,TRBJ2-7,TGTGCCAGCAGCTTTACGGGGGGGGAGCAGTACTTC,CASSFTGGEQYF
TRBV19,.,TRBD2,TRBJ2-3,TGTGCCAGTAGTCAGGGGACTAGCGGAGATACGCAGTATTTT,CASSQGTSGDTQYF
TRBV2,.,.,TRBJ1-5,TGTGCCAGCAGTGAGGCGATACATCAGCCCCAGCATTTT,CASSEAIHQPQHF
TRBV7-7,.,.,TRBJ1-1,TGTGCTAGCAGCTTAGGGGCCCACACTGAAGCTTTCTTT,CASSLGAHTEAFF
TRBV23-1,few,TRBD1,TRBJ2-2,TGCGCCAGCAGTCGAATAGGGACAGTGAACACCGGGGAGCTGTTTTTT,CASSRIGTVNTGELFF
TRBV4-2,.,TRBD1,TRBJ1-4,TGTGCCAGCAGCCAAGATCCGGACAGGGGAGGCGAAAAACTGTTTTTT,CASSQDPDRGGEKLFF
TRBV7-2,once,.,TRBJ1-3,TGTGCCAGCAGCGTAAGACAGCCATACTCTGGAAACACCATATATTTT,CASSVRQPYSGNTIYF
TRBV18,.,.,TRBJ2-4,TGTGCCAGCTCCCCGCCGGTCCGACTGGCAGCCAAAAACATTCAGTACTTC,CASSPPVRLAAKNIQYF
TRBV27,.,.,TRBJ2-1,TGTGCCAGCAGTAAGACAGGCCCCGGTTACAATGAGCAGTTCTTC,CASSKTGPGYNEQFF
TRBV7-2,.,TRBD2,TRBJ2-7,TGTGCCAGCAGCTTAGACCCCACTAGCGCCGCCTGGTACTTC,CASSLDPTSAAWYF
TRBV18,.,TRBD2,TRBJ2-3,TGTGCCAGCTCACCGGGACTAGCGGGAGTGGATACGCAGTATTTT,CASSPGLAGVDTQYF
TRBV11-2,.,TRBD1,TRBJ1-2,TGTGCCAGCAGCCGACAGGGGGTGGGGGACACCTTC,CASSRQGVGDTF
TRBV5-6,.,TRBD2,TRBJ2-3,TGTGCCAGCAGCTACGCTAGCGGGAGGGTCACAGATACGCAGTATTTT,CASSYASGRVTDTQYF
TRBV19,.,TRBD2,TRBJ2-7,TGTGCCACCTGGGGCGGGGGAACCTACGAGCAGTACTTC,CATWGGGTYEQYF
TRBV9,once,.,TRBJ2-7,TGTGCCAGCAGCGTAGGGGGAGGCCCCTACGAGCAGTACTTC,CASSVGGGPYEQYF
TRBV11-3,.,.,TRBJ2-2,TGTGCCAGCAGCACTGGGGGGGGCGCAGGCGGGGAGCTGTTTTTT,CASSTGGGAGGELFF
TRBV27,.,.,TRBJ2-5,TGTGCCAGCAGTTTCTTGGGCAGGCAAGAGACCCAGTACTTC,CASSFLGRQETQYF
TRBV6-6,once,.,TRBJ2-2,TGTGCCAGCACCTCGACAGAATACACCGGGGAGCTGTTTTTT,CASTSTEYTGELFF